The present entry profiles one T cell receptor beta chain with its context. With 3 bases removed from V and 8 bases from J, the gap between germline ends came to 17 bases. Germline CDR1 and CDR2: MGHDK and SYGVNS. The CDR3 loop spans 15 amino acids. The data were taken from a study of blood T cells in healthy people across ages. With a J-beta primer mix and a sample-barcoded 5' primer, a second PCR ran 7 to 11 cycles. In TCRdb, the 5' RACE reads were re-called with MiXCR into one record per CDR3 protein. The data contain hundreds of thousands of distinct CDR3 sequences, 56% of them singletons. The sample consisted of blood. The V gene is TRBV25-1, the J gene TRBJ2-1; possible D gene TRBD2, 5 bases. The source of this sequence is a man aged 35 to 55 in good health. The CDR3 coding sequence is TGTGCCAGCAGTGATCCCCGAGCGGCGAAGGATGAGCAGTTCTTC. Residues: CASSDPRAAKDEQFF.